These 4 T cell receptor beta chains share one sample of origin, sequenced in a study of control samples from healthy donors and cancer patients. Sequenced by immunoSEQ multiplex PCR; TCRdb stores in-frame clones only, minus some. The sample has 400,000 to 450,000 clones, approximately 92% seen once; the top ten hold approximately 6.3%. The sequenced sample consisted of PBMCs. Receptors originate from a man aged 40-55 years with head and neck cancer.

V is TRBV30 and J is TRBJ1-4; 7 bases are a match to TRBD1. The J segment lost 2 bases and the V segment lost 6 bases, leaving 9 bases of the junction unmatched. This CDR3 comprises 15 residues. The germline CDR1 and CDR2 sequences are GTSNPN and SVGIG (reference sequence). The DNA for the CDR3 is TGTGCCTGCGCACCAACAGGGGAGACTAATGAAAAACTGTTTTTT. Translating it yields CACAPTGETNEKLFF.

This clone was observed a few times. The V call is TRBV11-3, the J call TRBJ2-5; D unclear. The V and J ends lost 5 bases and 0 bases respectively, with 13 bases between them. The CDR3 totals 15 residues. Germline assignment: CDR1 SGHNT and CDR2 YENEEA. The CDR3 protein is CASSDPYRDQETQYF. CDR3 sequence (DNA): TGTGCCAGCAGCGATCCCTACCGCGACCAAGAGACCCAGTACTTC.

This chain uses TRBV27 with TRBJ1-2; tentative D call: TRBD1 (5 bases). The V end lost 9 bases, the J end lost 3 bases, and 17 bases lay between the germline ends. The CDR3 covers 14 residues. Germline-derived CDR1 and CDR2 are MNHEY and SMNVEV (reference sequence). CDR3 sequence reads: CARGGSSRDYGYTF. In nucleotides, the CDR3 is TGTGCCAGGGGGGGGTCGAGTAGGGACTATGGCTACACCTTC.

As DNA, the CDR3 is TGCGCCAGCAGCTCCGAGACATTTCCCGCGGCTGAAAAACTGTTTTTT. It specifies CASSSETFPAAEKLFF. This chain connects TRBV5-1 to TRBJ1-4; no definite D call. Trimming took off 3 bases at V and 7 bases at J, with 19 bases between the two ends. Per germline, CDR1 SGHRS and CDR2 YFSETQ. CDR3 length: 16 amino acids.